The 2 T cell receptor beta chains below were found in one sample sequenced in a study of T cell repertoires in cytomegalovirus infection. TCRdb fed the reads into MiXCR, producing one record per CDR3 protein. The sample yields 300,000 to 400,000 distinct CDR3 sequences, around 9.5% seen once. Sequenced material: PBMCs. These receptors all come from a human donor in good health (CMV status not recorded). Some clones in this sample may be carry-over from other donors' samples.

This clonotype appeared once. A much larger clone lies one base from this, so it may be a read error. The chain links TRBV6-2 or TRBV6-3 to TRBJ2-7; 10 bases agree with TRBD2. The CDR3 has 16 amino acids. Trimming took 2 bases from V and 7 from J; bases not matched to a gene: 11. Germline-derived CDR1 and CDR2 are MNHEY and SVGEGT. The CDR3 nucleotides are TGTGCCAGCAGTTACCCTGGACTAGCGGAGAACAATGAGCAGTACTTC. Its translation is CASSYPGLAENNEQYF.

This clonotype has only a few counts. The gene calls are TRBV7-2 and TRBJ2-2; D is unresolved. CDR3 size: 14 residues. V dropped 5 bases and J dropped 7 bases, with 14 bases sitting between them. CDR1 and CDR2 from the germline V gene are SGHTA and FQGNSA. The CDR3 sequence: CASSPYTGGGELFF. In DNA, the CDR3 is TGTGCCAGCAGCCCCTACACGGGTGGCGGGGAGCTGTTTTTT.